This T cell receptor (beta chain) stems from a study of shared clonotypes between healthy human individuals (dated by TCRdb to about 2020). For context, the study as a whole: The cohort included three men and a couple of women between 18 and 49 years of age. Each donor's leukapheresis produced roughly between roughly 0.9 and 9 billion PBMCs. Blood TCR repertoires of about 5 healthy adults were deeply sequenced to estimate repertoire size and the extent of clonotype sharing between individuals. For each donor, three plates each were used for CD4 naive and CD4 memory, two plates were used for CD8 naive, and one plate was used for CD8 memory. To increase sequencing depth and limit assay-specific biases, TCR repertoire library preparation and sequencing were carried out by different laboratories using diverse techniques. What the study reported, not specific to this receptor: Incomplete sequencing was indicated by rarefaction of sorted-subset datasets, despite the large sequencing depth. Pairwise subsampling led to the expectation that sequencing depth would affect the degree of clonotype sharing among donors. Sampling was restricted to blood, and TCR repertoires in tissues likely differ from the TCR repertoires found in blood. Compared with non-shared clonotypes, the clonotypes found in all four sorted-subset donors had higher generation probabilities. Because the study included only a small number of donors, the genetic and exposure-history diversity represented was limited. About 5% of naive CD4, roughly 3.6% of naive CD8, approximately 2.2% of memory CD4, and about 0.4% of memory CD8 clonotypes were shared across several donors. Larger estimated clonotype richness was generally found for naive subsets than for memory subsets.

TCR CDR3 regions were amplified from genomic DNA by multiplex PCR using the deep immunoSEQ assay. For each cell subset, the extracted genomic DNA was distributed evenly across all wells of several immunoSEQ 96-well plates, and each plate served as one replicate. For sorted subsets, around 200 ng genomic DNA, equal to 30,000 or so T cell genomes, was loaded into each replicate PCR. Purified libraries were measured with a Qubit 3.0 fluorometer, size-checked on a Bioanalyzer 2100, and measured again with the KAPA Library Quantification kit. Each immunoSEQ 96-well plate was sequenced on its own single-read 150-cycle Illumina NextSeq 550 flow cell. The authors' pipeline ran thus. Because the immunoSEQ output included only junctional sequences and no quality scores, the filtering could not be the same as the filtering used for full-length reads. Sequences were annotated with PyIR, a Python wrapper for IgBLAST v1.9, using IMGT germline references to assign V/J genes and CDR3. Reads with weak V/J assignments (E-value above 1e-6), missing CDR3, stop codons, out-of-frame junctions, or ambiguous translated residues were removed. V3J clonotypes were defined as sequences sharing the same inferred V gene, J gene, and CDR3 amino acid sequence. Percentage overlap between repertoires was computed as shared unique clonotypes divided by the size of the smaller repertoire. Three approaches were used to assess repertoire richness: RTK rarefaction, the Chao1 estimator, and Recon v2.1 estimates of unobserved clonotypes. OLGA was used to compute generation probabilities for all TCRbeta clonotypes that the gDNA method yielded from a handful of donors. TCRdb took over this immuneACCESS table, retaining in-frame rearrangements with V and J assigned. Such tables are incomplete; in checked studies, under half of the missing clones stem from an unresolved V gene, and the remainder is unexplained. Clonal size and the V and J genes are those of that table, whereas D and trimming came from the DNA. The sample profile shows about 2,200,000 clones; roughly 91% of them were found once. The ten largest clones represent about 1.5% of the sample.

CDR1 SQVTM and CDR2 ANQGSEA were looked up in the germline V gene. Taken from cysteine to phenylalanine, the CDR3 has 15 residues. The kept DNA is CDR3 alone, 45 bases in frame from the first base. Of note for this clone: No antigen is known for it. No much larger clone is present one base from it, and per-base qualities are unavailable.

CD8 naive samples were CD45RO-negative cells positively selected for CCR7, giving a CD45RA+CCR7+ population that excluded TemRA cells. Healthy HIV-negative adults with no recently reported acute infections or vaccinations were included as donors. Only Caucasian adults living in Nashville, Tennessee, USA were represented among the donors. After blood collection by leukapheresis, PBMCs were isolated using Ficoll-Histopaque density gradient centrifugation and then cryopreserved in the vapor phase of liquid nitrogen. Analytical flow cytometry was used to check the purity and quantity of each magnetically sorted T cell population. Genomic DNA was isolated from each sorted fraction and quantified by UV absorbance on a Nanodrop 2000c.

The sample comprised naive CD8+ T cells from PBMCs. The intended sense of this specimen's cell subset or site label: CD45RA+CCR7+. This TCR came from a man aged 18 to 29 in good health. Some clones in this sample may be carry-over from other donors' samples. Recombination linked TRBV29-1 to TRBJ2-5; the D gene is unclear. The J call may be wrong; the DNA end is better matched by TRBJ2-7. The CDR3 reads CSVEPTDGRSYEQYF. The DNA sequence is TGCAGCGTTGAGCCCACGGACGGACGCTCCTACGAGCAGTACTTC.